This T cell receptor beta chain was recorded in a study of shared clonotypes between healthy human individuals. Study findings and constraints: Deeper or shallower sequencing was expected to change how clonotypes are shared among donors. The study generally estimated greater richness for naive than memory subsets.

The protocol was immunoSEQ multiplex PCR, while the TCRdb copy is restricted to in-frame clones and leaves out a portion. The sample has around 1.4 million clones, approximately 98.5% seen once; the top ten hold around 0.33%. This clone was detected a few times. Its antigen is currently unknown. This CDR3 has 13 amino acids. From germline, CDR1 is SGHTA and CDR2 FQGNSA. Trimming shortened V by 6 bases and J by 3 bases, and 12 bases separated the two germline ends. The chain links TRBV7-2 to TRBJ2-7, with D possibly called TRBD1 or TRBD2 (6 bases each). The source material was naive CD4+ T cells sorted from blood. Subset given: CD45RA+ positively selected. This sequence was found in a man aged 25 to 45 in good health. CDR3: CASSLGGFYEQYF. The CDR3 coding sequence is TGTGCCAGCAGTCTAGGGGGGTTCTACGAGCAGTACTTC.